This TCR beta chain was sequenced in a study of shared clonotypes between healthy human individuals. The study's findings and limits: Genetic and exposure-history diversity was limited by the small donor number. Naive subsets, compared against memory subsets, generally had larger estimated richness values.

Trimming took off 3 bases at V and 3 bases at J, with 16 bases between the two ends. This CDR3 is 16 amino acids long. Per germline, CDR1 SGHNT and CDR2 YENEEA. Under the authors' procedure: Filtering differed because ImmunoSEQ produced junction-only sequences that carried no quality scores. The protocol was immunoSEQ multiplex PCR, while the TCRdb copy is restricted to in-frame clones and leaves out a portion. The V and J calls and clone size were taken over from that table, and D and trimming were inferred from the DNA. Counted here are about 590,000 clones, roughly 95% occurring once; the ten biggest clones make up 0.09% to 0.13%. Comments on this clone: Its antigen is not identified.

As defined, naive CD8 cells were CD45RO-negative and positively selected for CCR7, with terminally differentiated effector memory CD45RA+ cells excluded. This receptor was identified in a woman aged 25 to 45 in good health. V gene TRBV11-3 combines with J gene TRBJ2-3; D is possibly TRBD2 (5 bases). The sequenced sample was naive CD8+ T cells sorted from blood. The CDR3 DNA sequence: TGTGCCAGCAGCTTCGCTCGGGGAGAAGGGACAGATACGCAGTATTTT. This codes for CASSFARGEGTDTQYF.